This passage covers 16 T cell receptor beta chains from one sample sequenced in a study of post-analysis software for immune sequencing data. Unique molecular identifiers were present in the TCR beta cDNA libraries. Using its own MiXCR run on the PCR reads, TCRdb lists one record per CDR3 protein. The sample lists hundreds of thousands of distinct CDR3 sequences; 25% to 30% were seen once. No antigens are known for them. Broader study findings: Compared with controls, patients had more of 4 to 6 TRBV segments, including TRBV5-6, TRBV5-1 and TRBV20-1.

The source material was blood. The receptors were sampled from a girl aged 5 to 17 with multiple sclerosis.

This clonotype was seen only a few times. The chain carries TRBV20-1 and TRBJ2-5, with TRBD2 identical over 9 bases. The germline gives CDR1 DFQATT, CDR2 SNEGSKA (reference sequence). The length of the CDR3 is 15 residues. V dropped 6 bases and J dropped 0; count of bases not matched to a gene: 8. Here the CDR3 DNA reads TGCAGTGCGGACCCTAGCGGGGCGAACCAAGAGACCCAGTACTTC. This sequence encodes CSADPSGANQETQYF.

There are a few counts of this clonotype. This rearrangement joins TRBV7-9 to TRBJ2-3; 7 bases fit TRBD1. Germline CDR1 is SEHNR and CDR2 is FQNEAQ (reference sequence). V lost 6 bases to trimming and J lost 2 bases; unmatched junction nucleotides: 14. The CDR3 covers 17 residues. The CDR3 sequence is CASRKAYRGLPTDTQYF. The CDR3 DNA reads TGTGCCAGCAGAAAAGCTTACAGGGGCCTCCCCACAGATACGCAGTATTTT.

The sample holds a few counts of this clonotype. The chain links TRBV12-3 or TRBV12-4 to TRBJ1-5, with D maybe TRBD1 (6 bases). V lost 1 base and J lost 4, with 17 bases in between. The CDR3 loop spans 17 amino acids. CDR3 region: CASSLGRSTGTNQPQHF. The CDR3 coding sequence is TGTGCCAGCAGTTTAGGTCGTTCGACAGGAACGAATCAGCCCCAGCATTTT.

The rearrangement links TRBV20-1 to TRBJ2-5; D is unclear. Trimming took off 1 base at V and 0 bases at J, with 9 bases between the two ends. Germline V gene sequence: CDR1 DFQATT, CDR2 SNEGSKA (reference sequence). The CDR3 runs to 14 residues. The CDR3 reads CSARAMVNQETQYF. The CDR3 nucleotides read TGCAGTGCTAGAGCCATGGTCAACCAAGAGACCCAGTACTTC.

In the case of this clonotype: The germline gene is not matched at one end of the junction; a read error may be the cause. The chain uses TRBV12-3 or TRBV12-4 and TRBJ1-5; D gene ambiguous. This CDR3 spans 12 amino acids. The CDR3 loop is CVSSPLNQPQHF. CDR3 sequence (DNA): TGTGTCAGCAGCCCGCTGAATCAGCCCCAGCATTTT.

The J gene is TRBJ1-2, the V gene TRBV20-1, with a possible D match to TRBD1 (5 bases). V lost 6 bases, J lost 8 bases, and 13 bases lay in between. This CDR3 has 11 residues. In germline, CDR1 is DFQATT, CDR2 SNEGSKA (reference sequence). The CDR3 loop is CSALGTAGYTF. The DNA for the CDR3 is TGCAGTGCCCTCGGGACGGCAGGCTACACCTTC.

This chain uses TRBV10-3 with TRBJ1-1, with D perhaps TRBD1 (5 bases). Trimming pared 0 bases from V and 5 bases from J, leaving 10 bases between. The CDR3 loop spans 14 amino acids. In germline, CDR1 is ENHRY, CDR2 SYGVKD. The CDR3 DNA reads as TGTGCCATCAGTGAGTCGATGGGGGAGACTGAAGCTTTCTTT. Its protein is CAISESMGETEAFF.

Details on this clonotype: One end of the junction is discordant with germline, which a read error may explain. The V and J genes are TRBV25-1 and TRBJ2-7; TRBD1 or TRBD2 may be the D gene (5 bases each). The germline gives CDR1 MGHDK, CDR2 SYGVNS. The CDR3 contains 13 residues. CDR3 nucleotide sequence: TGTGTCAGCAGGGAGACAAATACCTACGAGCAGTACTTC. It specifies CVSRETNTYEQYF.

The V call is TRBV27, the J call TRBJ2-2, with D tentatively TRBD2 (5 bases). The CDR3 is made up of 14 amino acids. Germline CDR1 MNHEY, CDR2 SMNVEV (reference sequence). Trimming removed 5 bases from V and 1 base from J, with 8 bases in between. The CDR3 loop reads CASSGRVNTGELFF. For the CDR3, the DNA is TGTGCCAGCAGTGGGCGGGTGAACACCGGGGAGCTGTTTTTT.

The V gene is TRBV2, the J gene TRBJ2-5, with 7 positions matching TRBD2. CDR1 is SNHLY and CDR2 is FYNNEI in the germline V gene. The J segment lost 12 bases and the V segment lost 6 bases, leaving 13 bases of the junction unmatched. The CDR3 sequence is 13 residues long. The CDR3 is CASSAGTTDSEYF. The CDR3 DNA sequence: TGTGCCAGCAGCGCCGGGACTACGGATAGTGAGTACTTC.

This clonotype was observed a handful of times. This chain uses TRBV12-3 or TRBV12-4 with TRBJ2-4, with D perhaps TRBD1 or TRBD2 (5 bases each). There are 15 residues in the CDR3. V gave up 3 bases and J gave up 6 bases, with 15 bases separating them. CDR3 in DNA: TGTGCCAGCAGTTTCGGGGCAGTAGGGGCAAACATTCAGTACTTC. Amino acids: CASSFGAVGANIQYF.

This clonotype occurred a few times. The chain carries TRBV20-1 and TRBJ2-1; TRBD1 matches at 7 bases. This CDR3 is 12 amino acids long. Germline trimming cut 4 bases from V and 12 bases from J; bases unmatched to any gene: 9. Germline lookup yields CDR1 DFQATT and CDR2 SNEGSKA (reference sequence). The CDR3 is CSANTRPGGQFF. In nucleotides, the CDR3 is TGCAGTGCTAATACCCGGCCAGGGGGGCAGTTCTTC.

Only a few counts were recorded for this clonotype. The chain joins TRBV20-1 to TRBJ2-7; 9 nucleotides line up with TRBD1. In germline, CDR1 is DFQATT, CDR2 SNEGSKA (reference sequence). The J segment lost 3 bases and the V segment lost 6 bases, leaving 9 bases of the junction unmatched. The CDR3 consists of 14 residues. The CDR3 sequence is CSADPTTGGYEQYF. The CDR3 DNA is TGCAGTGCAGACCCCACGACAGGGGGCTACGAGCAGTACTTC.

Worth noting for this clonotype: One end of the junction varies from germline; a read error may be responsible. The V call is TRBV7-6, the J call TRBJ2-5, with D possibly TRBD1 on 6 matching bases. Germline V gene sequence: CDR1 SGHVS, CDR2 FNYEAQ. The CDR3 has 14 residues. This CDR3 reads CASNTQGPQGTQYF. CDR3 bases: TGTGCCAGCAACACGCAGGGGCCCCAAGGGACCCAGTACTTC. The variable domain in full, completed from reference TRBV7-6 and TRBJ2-5, reads GAGVSQSPRYKVTKRGQDVALRCDPISGHVSLYWYRQALGQGPEFLTYFNYEAQQDKSGLPNDRFSAERPEGSISTLTIQRTEQRDSAMYRCASNTQGPQGTQYFGPGTRLLVL.

A few counts support this clonotype. The chain links TRBV29-1 to TRBJ2-5, with 9 bases fitting TRBD1. The germline V gene encodes CDR1 SQVTM and CDR2 ANQGSEA. This CDR3 is 15 amino acids long. V lost 1 base, J lost 2 bases, and 5 bases stayed unmatched. The CDR3 coding sequence is TGCAGCGTTGAAGGGGGGACAGGGCAGCAAGAGACCCAGTACTTC. Translating it yields CSVEGGTGQQETQYF.

Turning to this clonotype: The junction and the germline gene differ at one end; a read error may be behind it. V usage is TRBV10-3 and J usage is TRBJ2-5, with unresolved D. Looked up from germline, CDR1 is ENHRY and CDR2 is SYGVKD. CDR3 length equals 13 residues. CDR3 sequence reads: CAISKSAGETQYF. DNA for the CDR3: TGTGCCATCAGTAAGTCCGCTGGAGAGACCCAGTACTTC.